These 32 T cell receptor beta chains came from one sample sequenced in a study of blood T cell repertoires in COVID-19. Only in-frame clones appear in the TCRdb table, and some are missing; sequencing was by immunoSEQ multiplex PCR. The sample records 25,000 to 35,000 clones, 85% being singletons. The sample consisted of peripheral blood. The origin of the receptors is an elderly man with active COVID-19.

The genes are TRBV7-8 and TRBJ2-2; D might be TRBD1 (5 bases). CDR3 length: 16 residues. V was pared by 7 bases and J by 1 base, with 16 bases between. Germline assignment: CDR1 SGHVS and CDR2 FQNEAQ. CDR3 nucleotides: TGTGCCAGCAAAGCCGGGTGGGGCCTGAACACCGGGGAGCTGTTTTTT. Its translation: CASKAGWGLNTGELFF.

The rearrangement uses TRBV6-6 and TRBJ1-1, with no clear D. This CDR3 comprises 13 residues. V was cut by 7 bases and J by 5 bases, with 14 bases left in between. Germline CDR1 is MNHNY and CDR2 is SVGAGI (reference sequence). The CDR3 coding sequence is TGTGCCAGCAAAGCGGGCCACAGAACTGAAGCTTTCTTT. Amino acids: CASKAGHRTEAFF.

The chain's CDR3 is CATSRDFNEQFF. CDR3 in DNA: TGTGCCACCAGCAGGGACTTCAATGAGCAGTTCTTC. This chain links TRBV15 with TRBJ2-1; a weak D match, TRBD2 (5 bases). Germline V gives CDR1 LNHNV, CDR2 YYDKDF (reference sequence). The V gene lost 3 bases and the J gene lost 6 bases, with 6 bases spanning the gap. The length of the CDR3 is 12 residues. Supplemented by reference TRBV15 and TRBJ2-1, the full variable domain reads DAMVIQNPRYQVTQFGKPVTLSCSQTLNHNVMYWYQQKSSQAPKLLFHYYDKDFNNEADTPDNFQSRRPNTSFCFLDIRSPGLGDTAMYLCATSRDFNEQFFGPGTRLTVL.

The chain carries TRBV29-1 and TRBJ2-1; 7 nucleotides line up with TRBD2. Germline values: CDR1 SQVTM, CDR2 ANQGSEA. CDR3 length: 14 amino acids. Trimming took 2 bases from V and 8 from J; bases not matched to a gene: 9. For the CDR3, the DNA is TGCAGCGTTGAAAGCGGGGCCCCGAGGTATGAGCAGTTCTTC. It codes for CSVESGAPRYEQFF.

This clone was seen a handful of times. The V and J genes are TRBV23-1 and TRBJ2-5; D may be TRBD1 (6 bases). TRBV23-1 is marked as an open reading frame, function uncertain. Trimming left V 1 base short and J 7 bases short, with 22 bases between. CDR3 length: 17 amino acids. The chain's CDR3 is CASSQLNYRVGIGTQYF. Here the CDR3 DNA reads TGCGCCAGCAGTCAATTAAACTACAGGGTAGGGATTGGGACCCAGTACTTC.

This clone is medium-sized in the sample. This sequence joins TRBV6-5 and TRBJ2-7; D might be TRBD1 (5 bases). Trimming shortened V by 3 bases and J by 3 bases, and 9 bases separated the two germline ends. There are 13 residues in the CDR3. In germline, CDR1 is MNHEY, CDR2 SVGAGI. The CDR3 DNA sequence: TGTGCCAGCAGTTATGGCAGGGACTACGAGCAGTACTTC. Amino acids: CASSYGRDYEQYF.

The gene calls are TRBV6-6 and TRBJ2-2, with D perhaps TRBD1 (5 bases). The CDR3 has 14 amino acids. Trimming removed 5 bases at V and 0 bases at J, with 7 bases between. CDR1 is MNHNY and CDR2 is SVGAGI in the germline V gene (reference sequence). The CDR3 is CASSKTANTGELFF. The CDR3 nucleotides read TGTGCCAGCAGTAAGACAGCGAACACCGGGGAGCTGTTTTTT.

This chain joins TRBV9 and TRBJ1-2, with a tentative D call TRBD1 (5 bases). V was trimmed by 4 bases and J by 0 bases, leaving 7 bases between them. Germline-derived CDR1 and CDR2 are SGDLS and YYNGEE. CDR3 length equals 13 residues. The CDR3 spells CASSTGPNYGYTF. The CDR3 bases are TGTGCCAGCAGCACAGGCCCTAACTATGGCTACACCTTC.

J is TRBJ1-6 and V is TRBV6-6, with D uncertain. Trimming took 0 bases from V and 8 from J, leaving 14 bases between them. CDR1 MNHNY and CDR2 SVGAGI come from the germline V gene (reference sequence). The CDR3 sequence is 16 residues long. In DNA, the CDR3 is TGTGCCAGCAGTTACTCGCCCTTTGGGAGGGATTCACCCCTCCACTTT. It codes for CASSYSPFGRDSPLHF.

The sample holds one count of this clone. This chain connects TRBV23-1 to TRBJ2-7, with D tentatively TRBD1 (6 bases). TRBV23-1 is marked as an open reading frame, function uncertain. The V gene lost 2 bases and the J gene lost 3 bases, with 23 bases spanning the gap. This CDR3 is built from 18 residues. CDR3 in DNA: TGCGCCAGCAGTCAAGTTAAGGGACACCAAACAAACTACTACGAGCAGTACTTC. The encoded protein is CASSQVKGHQTNYYEQYF.

This chain joins TRBV3-1 (or the pseudogene TRBV3-2) and TRBJ1-1; 7 bases line up with TRBD1. V lost 6 bases to trimming and J lost 1 base; unmatched junction nucleotides: 2. The length of the CDR3 is 13 residues. Germline CDR1 reads LGHDT; CDR2 reads YNNKEL (reference sequence). In DNA form, the CDR3 reads TGTGCCAGCAGACAGGGGACGAACACTGAAGCTTTCTTT. Its translation is CASRQGTNTEAFF.

This chain uses TRBV21-1 with TRBJ2-7; the table calls TRBD1, which could not be checked here. TRBV21-1 has pseudogene status. This CDR3 is 14 amino acids long. The CDR3 nucleotides are TGTGCCAGCAGCAGACTTTACAGGGCCCACGAGCAGTACTTC. Residues: CASSRLYRAHEQYF.

CDR3 loop: CASSYDRGPNQPQHF. The DNA of the CDR3 is TGTGCCAGCAGCTATGACAGGGGACCCAATCAGCCCCAGCATTTT. The chain employs TRBV7-2 and TRBJ1-5; 8 bases align to TRBD1. With V trimmed by 4 bases and J by 3 bases, 5 bases remained unmatched. The CDR3 runs 15 residues. Germline V lookup: CDR1 SGHTA, CDR2 FQGNSA.

The rearrangement uses TRBV19 and TRBJ1-1; D uncertain. Trimming took 3 bases from V and 0 from J, leaving 5 bases between them. This CDR3 is 13 amino acids long. Per the germline V gene, CDR1 is LNHDA and CDR2 is SQIVND (reference sequence). The CDR3 loop reads CASSMSLNTEAFF. The CDR3 DNA sequence: TGTGCCAGTAGTATGAGTCTGAACACTGAAGCTTTCTTT.

The rearrangement joins TRBV3-1 (or the pseudogene TRBV3-2) to TRBJ1-1, with 9 bases matching TRBD1. Trimming at V came to 5 bases and at J to 5 bases, leaving 9 bases not matched to a gene. The CDR3 sequence is 15 residues long. Germline V gene data show CDR1 as LGHDT and CDR2 as YNNKEL (reference sequence). DNA of the CDR3: TGTGCCAGCAGCGCCCGGGACAGGGTCCCGACTGAAGCTTTCTTT. Translating gives CASSARDRVPTEAFF.

V usage is TRBV4-3 and J usage is TRBJ2-1, with D possibly TRBD1 on 6 matching bases. The V gene lost 0 bases and the J gene lost 13 bases, with 13 bases spanning the gap. CDR1 and CDR2 from the germline V gene are LGHNA and YSLEER. The CDR3 extends over 13 amino acids. For the CDR3, the DNA is TGCGCCAGCAGCCAAGATCGGGCACAGGGACAGTTCTTC. This codes for CASSQDRAQGQFF.

The chain uses TRBV6-5 and TRBJ2-7; 7 positions match TRBD2. Trimming removed 6 bases from V and 0 bases from J; junction bases left unmatched: 5. CDR3 length: 14 residues. Germline V gene data show CDR1 as MNHEY and CDR2 as SVGAGI. The CDR3 spells CASRVGGISYEQYF. The CDR3 region has the DNA TGTGCCAGCAGGGTGGGGGGGATCTCCTACGAGCAGTACTTC.

The V call is TRBV5-1, the J call TRBJ2-3, with TRBD2 identical over 12 bases. This CDR3 spans 16 amino acids. In germline, CDR1 is SGHRS, CDR2 YFSETQ. J gave up 5 bases and V 3 bases, and 7 bases lay outside the gene matches. The chain's CDR3 is CASSYLAGGPGDTQYF. Written as DNA, the CDR3 is TGCGCCAGCAGCTACCTAGCGGGGGGGCCAGGAGATACGCAGTATTTT.

The rearrangement joins TRBV25-1 to TRBJ2-5; 7 nucleotides match TRBD1. Germline-derived CDR1 and CDR2 are MGHDK and SYGVNS. V dropped 6 bases and J dropped 1; count of bases not matched to a gene: 5. The CDR3 consists of 14 residues. As DNA, the CDR3 is TGTGCCAGCAGGGACCGGGACAGCCAAGAGACCCAGTACTTC. Protein sequence: CASRDRDSQETQYF.

This clone has more than one count but fewer than ten. The chain recombines TRBV18 with TRBJ1-2, with TRBD1 as a possible D gene (6 bases). CDR3 size: 12 residues. The germline gives CDR1 KGHSH, CDR2 LQKENI. Trimming cost V 1 base and J 14 bases, with 14 bases left between them. As DNA, the CDR3 is TGTGCCAGCTCACCACTGGACAGTACTCAAACCTTC. Translating it yields CASSPLDSTQTF.

This clone turned up a few times. This sequence joins TRBV19 and TRBJ2-7; possibly TRBD2 for D (5 bases). The V end lost 2 bases, the J end lost 9 bases, and 17 bases lay between the germline ends. The CDR3 sequence is 14 residues long. CDR1 and CDR2 (germline): LNHDA, SQIVND (reference sequence). DNA for the CDR3: TGTGCCAGTAGTATAACACCGGCAGCGGAAAGGCAGTACTTC. Amino acid sequence: CASSITPAAERQYF. Supplemented by reference TRBV19 and TRBJ2-7, the full variable domain reads DGGITQSPKYLFRKEGQNVTLSCEQNLNHDAMYWYRQDPGQGLRLIYYSQIVNDFQKGDIAEGYSVSREKKESFPLTVTSAQKNPTAFYLCASSITPAAERQYFGPGTRLTVT.

This clone was seen a few times. The chain combines TRBV7-9 with TRBJ1-2; 7 bases line up with TRBD1. V trimming: 5 bases; J trimming: 4 bases; junction bases outside the gene matches: 13. The CDR3 extends over 16 amino acids. From germline, CDR1 is SEHNR and CDR2 FQNEAQ (reference sequence). The CDR3 DNA reads TGTGCCAGCAGCCCGCCCTACTCGACAGGGATCTATGGCTACACCTTC. Protein sequence: CASSPPYSTGIYGYTF.

The chain carries TRBV5-1 and TRBJ2-7, with D maybe TRBD2 (6 bases). V dropped 0 bases and J dropped 6 bases, with 10 bases sitting between them. This CDR3 is built from 13 residues. The germline V gene has CDR1 SGHRS and CDR2 YFSETQ. Here the CDR3 reads CASSLGGTAEQYF. The CDR3 DNA is TGCGCCAGCAGCTTGGGAGGGACTGCCGAGCAGTACTTC.

This clone was found once. The gene calls are TRBV23-1 and TRBJ2-7; 9 bases agree with TRBD1. TRBV23-1 carries the ORF label, with uncertain function. The CDR3 length is 18 residues. V gave up 8 bases and J gave up 0 bases; unmatched junction bases: 17. The CDR3 loop reads CASARAYLGTGPSYEQYF. The DNA of the CDR3 is TGCGCCAGCGCCAGGGCCTACCTGGGGACAGGGCCCTCCTACGAGCAGTACTTC.

V usage is TRBV3-1 (or the pseudogene TRBV3-2) and J usage is TRBJ2-5; 13 positions match TRBD2. This CDR3 has 19 residues. The V gene's germline CDR1 is LGHDT and CDR2 YNNKEL (reference sequence). J was trimmed by 0 bases and V by 2 bases; bases with no gene match: 9. The CDR3 DNA sequence: TGTGCCAGCAGCCAAATGACTAGCGGGGGGCCCCTGTACCAAGAGACCCAGTACTTC. It specifies CASSQMTSGGPLYQETQYF.

V and J are TRBV24-1 and TRBJ2-1, with a tentative D call TRBD2 (7 bases). V was clipped by 3 bases and J by 8 bases, with 22 bases between them. This CDR3 region has 17 residues. In germline, CDR1 is KGHDR, CDR2 SFDVKD. The CDR3 loop reads CATSDAAGAGKGDEQFF. The CDR3 DNA sequence: TGTGCCACCAGTGATGCCGCGGGGGCGGGGAAGGGCGATGAGCAGTTCTTC.

The J gene is TRBJ1-2, the V gene TRBV2; TRBD1 is a possible D gene (6 bases). V lost 6 bases and J lost 7, with 15 bases in between. CDR3 size: 13 residues. Germline assignment: CDR1 SNHLY and CDR2 FYNNEI. The CDR3 DNA reads TGTGCCAGCAGCGGGGCGGGGGCGGCTGGCTACACCTTC. It codes for CASSGAGAAGYTF.

The table lists this clone with a count of one. The chain uses TRBV9 and TRBJ1-3; 10 positions match TRBD1. Per germline, CDR1 SGDLS and CDR2 YYNGEE. There are 16 residues in the CDR3. Trimming cost V 0 bases and J 2 bases; bases outside gene matches: 2. DNA for the CDR3: TGTGCCAGCAGCGTAGGAGGGACAGGGGCTGGAAACACCATATATTTT. Its translation is CASSVGGTGAGNTIYF.

V gene TRBV5-1 combines with J gene TRBJ2-7; D gene uncertain. CDR3 size: 15 residues. V was shortened by 5 bases and J by 1 base, with 16 bases between the two germline ends. Germline CDR1 is SGHRS and CDR2 is YFSETQ. CDR3 sequence reads: CASSLWNSPSYEQYF. Written as DNA, the CDR3 is TGCGCCAGCAGTCTTTGGAACAGCCCTTCCTACGAGCAGTACTTC. Looking up the rest from reference TRBV5-1 and TRBJ2-7 gives the full variable domain: KAGVTQTPRYLIKTRGQQVTLSCSPISGHRSVSWYQQTPGQGLQFLFEYFSETQRNKGNFPGRFSGRQFSNSRSEMNVSTLELGDSALYLCASSLWNSPSYEQYFGPGTRLTVT.

This clone was observed once. The chain combines TRBV19 with TRBJ1-5; D may be TRBD1 (5 bases). Germline CDR1 reads LNHDA; CDR2 reads SQIVND (reference sequence). The ends were cut back, 6 bases at V and 0 bases at J, with 15 bases in the middle. There are 16 residues in the CDR3. CDR3 protein: CASSPRTSYSNQPQHF. In DNA, the CDR3 is TGTGCCAGTAGCCCTCGGACATCCTATAGCAATCAGCCCCAGCATTTT.

The genes are TRBV5-4 and TRBJ2-1, with D possibly matching TRBD1 (5 bases). CDR3 length: 13 amino acids. V lost 2 bases to trimming and J lost 5 bases, with 8 bases between them. The V gene's germline CDR1 is SGHNT and CDR2 YYREEE (reference sequence). The CDR3 DNA follows: TGTGCCAGCAGCTTTCTGACAGACAATGAGCAGTTCTTC. Translation: CASSFLTDNEQFF.

Only one count was recorded for this clone. The V call is TRBV3-1 (or the pseudogene TRBV3-2), the J call TRBJ2-1; 10 nucleotides line up with TRBD2. Per the germline V gene, CDR1 is LGHDT and CDR2 is YNNKEL (reference sequence). Unmatched junction bases numbered 6, after V lost 6 bases and J lost 4 bases. The CDR3 consists of 15 residues. For the CDR3, the DNA is TGTGCCAGCAGAGCTACTAGCGGGGTGTACAATGAGCAGTTCTTC. Translation gives CASRATSGVYNEQFF.